This T cell receptor (beta chain) emerged from a study of Graves' ophthalmopathy and Graves' hyperthyroidism. Across the whole study: The blood sample was drawn at first diagnosis and before any treatment.

The CDR3 is 13 residues long. Deletions cut 11 bases from V and 5 bases from J, with 17 bases between. Germline CDR1 is KGHDR and CDR2 is SFDVKD. Using RNA transcripts, the TCR beta CDR3 regions were amplified. Second-round multiplex PCR followed a first-round RT-PCR using HTBI primers. One entry per CDR3 protein results from TCRdb running MiXCR on the multiplex PCR reads. The repertoire consists of 260,000 or so distinct CDR3 sequences, with around 45% occurring once and the leading ten covering 40% to 55%. PBMCs were isolated from an approximately 10 ml sample of fresh peripheral blood. The J gene is TRBJ2-5, the V gene TRBV24-1; D remains ambiguous. The TCR sequence derives from an adult man with Graves' ophthalmopathy. Sequencing used peripheral blood. The CDR3 nucleotides are TGTGCCAGCAGCTATAGGCAGTGGGAGACCCAGTACTTC. This encodes CASSYRQWETQYF.